One sample yielded the 15 T cell receptor beta chains listed below, sequenced in a study of blood T cell repertoires in COVID-19. Here immunoSEQ multiplex PCR was the method, and the copy in TCRdb shows in-frame clones only, minus some. The table lists roughly 300,000 clones, around 85% of them singletons, with about 2.5% in the top ten. The source material was PBMCs or T cells enriched from blood (not recorded which). Receptors originate from a woman aged 50 to 60 who had recovered from COVID-19.

The J gene is TRBJ1-4, the V gene TRBV30; perhaps TRBD1 as D (5 bases). From germline, CDR1 is GTSNPN and CDR2 SVGIG (reference sequence). Trimming left V 3 bases short and J 4 bases short, with 12 bases between. CDR3 length equals 14 residues. In DNA form, the CDR3 reads TGTGCCTGGAGAGGAAAACAGGATAATGAAAAACTGTTTTTT. Residues: CAWRGKQDNEKLFF.

This chain joins TRBV3-1 (or the pseudogene TRBV3-2) and TRBJ2-1; TRBD2 agrees at 8 bases. V shed 2 bases, J shed 4 bases, and the junction held 4 bases outside the gene matches. The CDR3 sequence is 15 residues long. CDR1 is LGHDT, CDR2 YNNKEL, per germline (reference sequence). The CDR3 here is CASSQSPGGYNEQFF. CDR3 nucleotides: TGTGCCAGCAGCCAATCACCGGGAGGGTACAATGAGCAGTTCTTC.

This rearrangement joins TRBV7-8 to TRBJ1-1, with TRBD1 identical over 7 bases. The V segment lost 7 bases and the J segment 3 bases; nucleotides outside the gene matches: 5. This CDR3 is built from 13 residues. Germline-derived CDR1 and CDR2 are SGHVS and FQNEAQ. The CDR3 DNA is TGTGCCAGCACCACTGACAGGGACACTGAAGCTTTCTTT. Residues: CASTTDRDTEAFF.

V is TRBV5-4 and J is TRBJ2-5; D perhaps matches TRBD2 (5 bases). Germline CDR1 SGHNT, CDR2 YYREEE (reference sequence). Deletions cut 4 bases from V and 2 bases from J, with 12 bases between. This CDR3 spans 14 amino acids. The CDR3 coding sequence is TGTGCCAGCAGCAGAGGGCACGGGCAAGAGACCCAGTACTTC. This translates into CASSRGHGQETQYF.

This clone was seen only once. The V call is TRBV5-1, the J call TRBJ2-3; 9 nucleotides agree with TRBD1. V gave up 0 bases and J gave up 5 bases; unmatched junction bases: 4. Germline loops: CDR1 SGHRS, CDR2 YFSETQ. The length of the CDR3 is 15 residues. As DNA, the CDR3 is TGCGCCAGCAGCTTGGGGGACAGGGTTCAAGATACGCAGTATTTT. Its protein is CASSLGDRVQDTQYF.

V gene TRBV5-4 combines with J gene TRBJ1-3, with D unresolved. V was trimmed by 0 bases and J by 4 bases, leaving 14 bases between them. This CDR3 has 16 amino acids. Germline loops: CDR1 SGHNT, CDR2 YYREEE (reference sequence). This chain's CDR3 is CASSLDPEAYGNTIYF. DNA of the CDR3: TGTGCCAGCAGCTTGGACCCAGAGGCATACGGAAACACCATATATTTT.

V and J are TRBV11-2 and TRBJ2-1; 9 nucleotides agree with TRBD1. The V gene's germline CDR1 is SGHAT and CDR2 FQNNGV. The V segment lost 5 bases and the J segment 8 bases; nucleotides outside the gene matches: 7. The length of the CDR3 is 14 residues. The DNA for the CDR3 is TGTGCCAGCAGCACCCGGGACAGGGTTTATGAGCAGTTCTTC. Amino acids: CASSTRDRVYEQFF.

The genes are TRBV5-8 and TRBJ2-5, with TRBD2 identical over 11 bases. The trim removed 7 bases at V and 5 bases at J, leaving 4 bases unmatched. The germline gives CDR1 SGHTS, CDR2 YDEGEE. CDR3 length: 13 amino acids. The CDR3, as DNA: TGTGCCAGCCGACCTAGCGGGAGGGAGACCCAGTACTTC. Translating gives CASRPSGRETQYF. The complete variable domain, with remaining parts taken from reference TRBV5-8 and TRBJ2-5, reads EAGVTQSPTHLIKTRGQQATLRCSPISGHTSVYWYQQALGLGLQFLLWYDEGEERNRGNFPPRFSGRQFPNYSSELNVNALELEDSALYLCASRPSGRETQYFGPGTRLLVL.

J is TRBJ2-7 and V is TRBV15; TRBD2 aligns across 7 bases. Germline loops: CDR1 LNHNV, CDR2 YYDKDF (reference sequence). Germline trimming cut 0 bases from V and 7 bases from J; bases unmatched to any gene: 3. There are 13 residues in the CDR3. The CDR3 DNA reads as TGTGCCACCAGCAGAGATTTGGGGGGGGAGCAGTACTTC. Its protein is CATSRDLGGEQYF.

The V gene is TRBV19, the J gene TRBJ1-2, with 8 bases fitting TRBD1. CDR3 length: 15 residues. Trimming cost V 5 bases and J 4 bases; bases outside gene matches: 9. The germline V gene encodes CDR1 LNHDA and CDR2 SQIVND (reference sequence). The CDR3 spells CASSGQGHGTYGYTF. For the CDR3, the DNA is TGTGCCAGTAGTGGACAGGGCCACGGGACCTATGGCTACACCTTC.

A word on this clone: In the same sample, other DNA sequences code for this CDR3. The chain combines TRBV19 with TRBJ1-5; the match to TRBD1 covers 8 bases. Germline values: CDR1 LNHDA, CDR2 SQIVND (reference sequence). There are 14 residues in the CDR3. J lost 6 bases, V lost 2 bases, and 3 bases had no gene match. In DNA, the CDR3 is TGTGCCAGTAGTATACAGGGGGCAAGTCAGCCCCAGCATTTT. It is translated as CASSIQGASQPQHF.

The genes are TRBV30 and TRBJ2-3; 7 nucleotides match TRBD2. The J segment lost 4 bases and the V segment lost 1 base, leaving 5 bases of the junction unmatched. In germline, CDR1 is GTSNPN, CDR2 SVGIG (reference sequence). The CDR3 has 14 residues. CDR3 loop: CAWSEASGADTQYF. The CDR3, as DNA: TGTGCCTGGAGTGAGGCTAGCGGCGCAGATACGCAGTATTTT.

This clone is a singleton in its sample. The chain employs TRBV30 and TRBJ1-3; D call uncertain. Trimming took off 2 bases at V and 3 bases at J, with 8 bases between the two ends. Germline loops: CDR1 GTSNPN, CDR2 SVGIG (reference sequence). The CDR3 is 13 amino acids. The CDR3 region is CAWSQVVGNTIYF. DNA for the CDR3: TGTGCCTGGAGTCAGGTAGTTGGAAACACCATATATTTT.

This clone came up a few times. The chain employs TRBV12-3 or TRBV12-4 and TRBJ2-5; D call uncertain. The V end lost 4 bases, the J end lost 5 bases, and 11 bases lay between the germline ends. The CDR3 has 13 residues. DNA for the CDR3: TGTGCCAGCAGTTCAGGCACTTTGGAGACCCAGTACTTC. It translates to CASSSGTLETQYF.

The chain couples TRBV2 to TRBJ1-4; the match to TRBD1 covers 8 bases. V lost 6 bases, J lost 3 bases, and 6 bases stayed unmatched. The germline CDR1 and CDR2 sequences are SNHLY and FYNNEI. The length of the CDR3 is 15 residues. The CDR3 loop is CASRVDRASNEKLFF. CDR3 bases: TGTGCCAGCAGGGTGGACAGGGCCTCTAATGAAAAACTGTTTTTT.